This TCR beta chain was recorded in a study of T cell responses to AZD1222 COVID-19 vaccine. The study, taken as a whole, reports: Donors were mostly white British, more females; clonal diversity possibly underestimated.

Repertoires were generated with immunoSEQ multiplex PCR, while TCRdb's copy carries only in-frame clones and drops some. The sample lists 150,000 to 200,000 clones, roughly 91% occurring once. On this clone itself: Its antigen remains unidentified.

The CDR3 runs 15 residues. CDR1 SGHRS and CDR2 YFSETQ come from the germline V gene. V lost 2 bases and J lost 4, with 12 bases in between. The source was peripheral blood, collected 28 days after the second AZD1222 dose. This sequence was found in an adult who received the AZD1222 COVID-19 vaccine. The chain carries TRBV5-1 and TRBJ2-2; unclear D gene. The CDR3, as DNA: TGCGCCAGCAGCTTAATCCCGGACGGCACCGGGGAGCTGTTTTTT. It specifies CASSLIPDGTGELFF.